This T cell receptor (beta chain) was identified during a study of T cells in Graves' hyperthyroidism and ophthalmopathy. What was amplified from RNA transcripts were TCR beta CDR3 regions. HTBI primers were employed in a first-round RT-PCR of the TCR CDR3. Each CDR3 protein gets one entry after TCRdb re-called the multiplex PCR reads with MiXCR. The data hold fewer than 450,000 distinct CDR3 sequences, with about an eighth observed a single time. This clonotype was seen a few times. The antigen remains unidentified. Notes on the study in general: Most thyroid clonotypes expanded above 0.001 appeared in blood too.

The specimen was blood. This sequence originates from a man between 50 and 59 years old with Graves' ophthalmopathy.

CDR3 DNA sequence: TGTGCCAGCAGTTTAGAGGACAGGGATGTGTGGAGCAATCAGCCCCAGCATTTT. It specifies CASSLEDRDVWSNQPQHF. The rearrangement links TRBV28 to TRBJ1-5; TRBD1 matches at 8 bases. The CDR3 is 18 amino acids. Germline V lookup: CDR1 MDHEN, CDR2 SYDVKM. Trimming removed 2 bases from V and 1 base from J; junction bases left unmatched: 10.